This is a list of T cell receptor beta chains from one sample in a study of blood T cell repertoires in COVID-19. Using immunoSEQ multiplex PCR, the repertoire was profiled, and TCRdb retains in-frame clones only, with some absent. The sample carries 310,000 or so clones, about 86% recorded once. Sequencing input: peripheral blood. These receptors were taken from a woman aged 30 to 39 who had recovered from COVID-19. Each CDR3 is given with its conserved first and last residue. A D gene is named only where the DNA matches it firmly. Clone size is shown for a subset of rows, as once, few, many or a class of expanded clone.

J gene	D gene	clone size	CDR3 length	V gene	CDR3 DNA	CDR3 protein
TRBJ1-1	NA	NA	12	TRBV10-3	TGTGCCATCTCCGACGCCGACGGGGTGGCTTTCTTT	CAISDADGVAFF
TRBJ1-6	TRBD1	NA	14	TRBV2	TGTGCCAGCAGTTCGACAGGGGACGGTTCACCCCTCCACTTT	CASSSTGDGSPLHF
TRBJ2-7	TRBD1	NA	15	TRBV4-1	TGCGCCAGCAGCCAAGAAGGGACAGGGTTTGGCGAGCAGTACTTC	CASSQEGTGFGEQYF
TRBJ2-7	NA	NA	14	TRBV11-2	TGTGCCAGCAGCTTAGAGGCGACAGCCTACGAGCAGTACTTC	CASSLEATAYEQYF
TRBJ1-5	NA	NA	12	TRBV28	TGTGCCAGCAGACAAAGGGGGCAGCCCCAGCATTTT	CASRQRGQPQHF
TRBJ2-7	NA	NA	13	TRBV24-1	TGTGCCACCAGTGACCCGGGGACCTACGAGCAGTACTTC	CATSDPGTYEQYF
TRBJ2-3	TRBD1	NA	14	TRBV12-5	TGTGCTAGTGGAACCGGGACAGCCACAGATACGCAGTATTTT	CASGTGTATDTQYF
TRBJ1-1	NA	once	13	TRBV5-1	TGCGCCAGCAGCTTGGTTCTGGGCGCTGAAGCTTTCTTT	CASSLVLGAEAFF
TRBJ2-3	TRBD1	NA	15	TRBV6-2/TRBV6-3	TGTGCCAGCAGCCTGGGACAGGGGACCACAGATACGCAGTATTTT	CASSLGQGTTDTQYF
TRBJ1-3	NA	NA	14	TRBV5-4	TGTGCCAGCAGCTTGGATCGCTCTGGAAACACCATATATTTT	CASSLDRSGNTIYF
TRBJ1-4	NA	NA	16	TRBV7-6	TGTGCCAGCAGCTTAGGTCGGGCGGGGCTCGGGGAAAAACTGTTTTTT	CASSLGRAGLGEKLFF
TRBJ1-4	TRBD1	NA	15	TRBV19	TGTGCCAGTAGGTCCCTGGACAGGGGCGATGAAAAACTGTTTTTT	CASRSLDRGDEKLFF
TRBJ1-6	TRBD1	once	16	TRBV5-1	TGCGCCAGCAGCTTGGAGGCACAGGGGAATAATTCACCCCTCCACTTT	CASSLEAQGNNSPLHF
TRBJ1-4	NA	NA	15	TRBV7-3	TGTGCCAGCAGTTTTTCTCAGGGGTTAAATGAAAAACTGTTTTTT	CASSFSQGLNEKLFF
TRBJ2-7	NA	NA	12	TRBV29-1	TGCAGCGTCAAACAGGGTACCCACGAGCAGTACTTC	CSVKQGTHEQYF
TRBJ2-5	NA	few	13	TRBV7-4	TGTGCCAGCAGCCCCGGGGTCCAAGAGACCCAGTACTTC	CASSPGVQETQYF
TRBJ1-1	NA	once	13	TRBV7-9	TGTGCCAGCAGCTTCCCTCAGGGAACTGAAGCTTTCTTT	CASSFPQGTEAFF
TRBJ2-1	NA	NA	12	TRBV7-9	TGTGCCAGCAGCTTCATGGATGAGGTGCAGTTCTTC	CASSFMDEVQFF
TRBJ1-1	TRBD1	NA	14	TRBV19	TGTGCCAGTAGTATTAGGACAGGGGGGACTGAAGCTTTCTTT	CASSIRTGGTEAFF
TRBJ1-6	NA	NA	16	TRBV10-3	TGTGCCATCAGTGAGTCGCGGCCAGGGTCTGATTCACCCCTCCACTTT	CAISESRPGSDSPLHF
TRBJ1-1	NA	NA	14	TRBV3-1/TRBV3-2	TGTGCCAGCAGCCAGGGCTTGGGTAACACTGAAGCTTTCTTT	CASSQGLGNTEAFF
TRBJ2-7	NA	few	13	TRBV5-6	TGTGCCAGCAGCTTGGGGCGGTCCTACGCGCAGTACTTC	CASSLGRSYAQYF
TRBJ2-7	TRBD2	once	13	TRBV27	TGTGCCAGCAGTTACAGCGGGGGGTACGAGCAGTACTTC	CASSYSGGYEQYF
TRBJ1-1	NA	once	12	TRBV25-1	TGTGCCAGCAGGAGCACTAATCCCGAAGCTTTCTTT	CASRSTNPEAFF
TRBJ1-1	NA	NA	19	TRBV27	TGTGCCAGCAGTTTAATCTGGCAGGGGCGTGGAGTGGTAGGCACTGAAGCTTTCTTT	CASSLIWQGRGVVGTEAFF
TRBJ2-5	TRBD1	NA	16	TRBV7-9	TGTGCCAGCAGCTTGGGGGACAGGGGAATCCAAGAGACCCAGTACTTC	CASSLGDRGIQETQYF
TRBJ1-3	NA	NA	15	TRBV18	TGTGCCAGCTCACCACCGTCCCAGGGTAGGAACACCATATATTTT	CASSPPSQGRNTIYF
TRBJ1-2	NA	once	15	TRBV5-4	TGTGCCAGCAGCTTGGAGGGGCAGACCGTCTATGGCTACACCTTC	CASSLEGQTVYGYTF
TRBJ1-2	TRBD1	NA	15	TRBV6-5	TGTGCCAGCACCGAACAGGGGAATATTGGCTATGGCTACACCTTC	CASTEQGNIGYGYTF
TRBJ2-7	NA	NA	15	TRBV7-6	TGTGCCAGCAGCTTATATATCGAAGGGGCCTACGAGCAGTACTTC	CASSLYIEGAYEQYF
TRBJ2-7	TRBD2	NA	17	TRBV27	TGTGCCAGCAGTTTATCGGGGGAGGGCAGGGAGGTCCACGAGCAGTACTTC	CASSLSGEGREVHEQYF
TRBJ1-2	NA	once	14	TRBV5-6	TGTGCCAGCAGCTTGTTGAGGCCCAGAGGGGGCTACACCTTC	CASSLLRPRGGYTF
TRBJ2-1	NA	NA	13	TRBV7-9	TGTGCCAGCAGCCCAAGATATACTAATGAGCAGTTCTTC	CASSPRYTNEQFF
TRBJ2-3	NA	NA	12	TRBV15	TGTGCCACCAGCAGAGTCGCAGATACGCAGTATTTT	CATSRVADTQYF
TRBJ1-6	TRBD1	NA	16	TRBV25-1	TGTGCCAGCAAACAACAGGGGGCCGAATTTAATTCACCCCTCCACTTT	CASKQQGAEFNSPLHF
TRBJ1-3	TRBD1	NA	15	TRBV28	TGTGCCAGCAGTGCCACAGGGGGCTCTGGAAACACCATATATTTT	CASSATGGSGNTIYF
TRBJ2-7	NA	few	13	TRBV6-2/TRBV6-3	TGTGCCAGCAGTTTGGACTGGCGGGGCGAGCAGTACTTC	CASSLDWRGEQYF
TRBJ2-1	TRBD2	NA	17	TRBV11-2	TGTGCCAGCAGCTTAGTCATAGCGGGGGGCCCATACAATGAGCAGTTCTTC	CASSLVIAGGPYNEQFF
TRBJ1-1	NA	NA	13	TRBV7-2	TGTGCCAGCAGCTACTCCGCGAACACTGAAGCTTTCTTT	CASSYSANTEAFF
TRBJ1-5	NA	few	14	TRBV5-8	TGTGCCAGCAGCGGCCCAGTGTTCCCTCAGCCCCAGCATTTT	CASSGPVFPQPQHF
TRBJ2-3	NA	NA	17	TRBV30	TGTGCCTGGAATGCCCTCGCGACATCCTATATAGGAGATACGCAGTATTTT	CAWNALATSYIGDTQYF
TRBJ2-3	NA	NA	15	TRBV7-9	TGTGCCAGCAGCTTAAGGGTGGGAGCCACAGATACGCAGTATTTT	CASSLRVGATDTQYF
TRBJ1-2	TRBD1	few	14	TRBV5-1	TGCGCCAGCAGCTCGGGACAGGGGATAGATGGCTACACCTTC	CASSSGQGIDGYTF
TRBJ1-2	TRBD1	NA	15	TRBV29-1	TGCAGCGTTGAAGACGGACAGGGGGCTAACTATGGCTACACCTTC	CSVEDGQGANYGYTF
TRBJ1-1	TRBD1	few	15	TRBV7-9	TGTGCCAGCAGCTTAGCACAGGGGGCCTACACTGAAGCTTTCTTT	CASSLAQGAYTEAFF
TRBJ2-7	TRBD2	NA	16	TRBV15	TGTGCCACCAGCAGAGAAGAAACTAGCGGGAGCTACGAGCAGTACTTC	CATSREETSGSYEQYF
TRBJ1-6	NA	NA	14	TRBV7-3	TGTGCCAGCAGCTTAACCCAGCGGAATTCACCCCTCCACTTT	CASSLTQRNSPLHF
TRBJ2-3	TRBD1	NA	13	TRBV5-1	TGCGCCAGCAGCTTGGCACAGGGGAATACGCAGTATTTT	CASSLAQGNTQYF